Presented here are 6 T cell receptor beta chains from one specimen sequenced in a study of blood T cell repertoires in COVID-19. The protocol was immunoSEQ multiplex PCR, while the TCRdb copy is restricted to in-frame clones and leaves out a portion. The profile shows approximately 82,000 clones, just under 85% of them singletons. Sequencing input: peripheral blood. The receptor set was obtained from a woman between 65 and 79 years old with active or convalescent COVID-19.

This clone was counted only a few times. This rearrangement joins TRBV19 to TRBJ1-2; D is perhaps TRBD1 (5 bases). Germline CDR1 reads LNHDA; CDR2 reads SQIVND (reference sequence). The CDR3 extends over 14 amino acids. Trimming cost V 6 bases and J 6 bases, with 17 bases left between them. The CDR3 bases are TGTGCCAGTAGCCCGGGGGGAATCGCGGATGGCTACACCTTC. It yields the protein CASSPGGIADGYTF.

This chain uses TRBV5-4 with TRBJ2-2; 7 bases map to TRBD1. Trimming took 4 bases from V and 3 from J; bases not matched to a gene: 6. Per germline, CDR1 SGHNT and CDR2 YYREEE (reference sequence). CDR3 length: 15 amino acids. The CDR3 bases are TGTGCCAGCAGCGTCTACAGGGGTTACACCGGGGAGCTGTTTTTT. This translates into CASSVYRGYTGELFF.

This chain connects TRBV10-2 to TRBJ2-1, with a possible D match to TRBD1 (5 bases). Germline V gene sequence: CDR1 WSHSY, CDR2 SAAADI. This CDR3 has 14 amino acids. Trimming cost V 5 bases and J 2 bases, with 10 bases left between them. In DNA form, the CDR3 reads TGCGCCAGCAGTCTGACAGTTACCTACAATGAGCAGTTCTTC. Encoded protein: CASSLTVTYNEQFF.

The rearrangement joins TRBV5-1 to TRBJ1-3, with TRBD1 as a possible D gene (6 bases). Trimming removed 4 bases at V and 0 bases at J, with 17 bases between. Per the germline V gene, CDR1 is SGHRS and CDR2 is YFSETQ. The CDR3 extends over 17 amino acids. For the CDR3, the DNA is TGCGCCAGCAGCCCGGCCCCGACAGGCCTCTCTGGAAACACCATATATTTT. Encoded protein: CASSPAPTGLSGNTIYF. Supplemented by reference TRBV5-1 and TRBJ1-3, the full variable domain reads KAGVTQTPRYLIKTRGQQVTLSCSPISGHRSVSWYQQTPGQGLQFLFEYFSETQRNKGNFPGRFSGRQFSNSRSEMNVSTLELGDSALYLCASSPAPTGLSGNTIYFGEGSWLTVV.

The V call is TRBV5-4, the J call TRBJ2-3; 14 nucleotides agree with TRBD2. J lost 5 bases, V lost 3 bases, and 5 bases had no gene match. Germline V gene data show CDR1 as SGHNT and CDR2 as YYREEE (reference sequence). CDR3 size: 16 residues. CDR3 nucleotides: TGTGCCAGCAGCTCCCGACTAGCGGGGGGGCTAGATACGCAGTATTTT. Protein product: CASSSRLAGGLDTQYF.

CDR3 in DNA: TGCAGTGCAATGGCCAACTATGGCTACACCTTC. Residues: CSAMANYGYTF. This chain joins TRBV20-1 and TRBJ1-2; D remains unclear. The CDR3 is made up of 11 amino acids. V lost 6 bases to trimming and J lost 2 bases, with 7 bases between them. In germline, CDR1 is DFQATT, CDR2 SNEGSKA (reference sequence).